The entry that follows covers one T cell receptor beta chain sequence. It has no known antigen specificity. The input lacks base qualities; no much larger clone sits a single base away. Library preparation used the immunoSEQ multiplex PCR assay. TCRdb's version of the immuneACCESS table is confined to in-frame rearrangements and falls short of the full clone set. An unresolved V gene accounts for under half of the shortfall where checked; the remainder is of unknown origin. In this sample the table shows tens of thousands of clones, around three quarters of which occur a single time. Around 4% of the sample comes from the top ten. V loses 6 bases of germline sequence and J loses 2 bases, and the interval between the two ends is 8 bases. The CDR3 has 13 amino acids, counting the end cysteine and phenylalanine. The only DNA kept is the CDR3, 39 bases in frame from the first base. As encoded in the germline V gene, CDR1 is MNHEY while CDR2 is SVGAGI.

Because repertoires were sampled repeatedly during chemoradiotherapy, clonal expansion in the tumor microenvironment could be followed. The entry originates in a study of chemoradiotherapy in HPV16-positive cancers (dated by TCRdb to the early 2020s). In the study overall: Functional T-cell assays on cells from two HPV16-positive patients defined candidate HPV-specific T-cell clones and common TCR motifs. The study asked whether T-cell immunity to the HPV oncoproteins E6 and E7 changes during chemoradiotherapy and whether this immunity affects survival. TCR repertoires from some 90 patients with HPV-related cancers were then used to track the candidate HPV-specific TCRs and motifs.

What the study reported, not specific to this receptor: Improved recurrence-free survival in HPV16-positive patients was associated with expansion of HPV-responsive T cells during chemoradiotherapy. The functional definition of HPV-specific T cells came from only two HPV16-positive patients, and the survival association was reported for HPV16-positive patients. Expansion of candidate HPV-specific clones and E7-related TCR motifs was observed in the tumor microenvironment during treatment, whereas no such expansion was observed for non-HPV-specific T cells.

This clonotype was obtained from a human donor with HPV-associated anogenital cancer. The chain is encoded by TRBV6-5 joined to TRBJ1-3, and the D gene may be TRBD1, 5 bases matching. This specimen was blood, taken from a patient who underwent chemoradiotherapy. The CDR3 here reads CASRQGTGNTIYF. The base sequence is TGTGCCAGCAGGCAGGGTACTGGAAACACCATATATTTT.